Below are 9 T cell receptor beta chains sequenced from a single sample in a study of T-cell memory formation after mild COVID-19. TCRdb re-derived calls from the 5' RACE reads in MiXCR, one entry per CDR3 protein. The data show about 240,000 distinct CDR3 sequences, with approximately 10% seen just once and around a fifth held by the top ten. Sequencing used PBMCs or a T cell subset sorted from them (not recorded which). Receptor source: a young man who had mild COVID-19 (a few samples of this study predate the infection). Cell type and time point are not known.

V is TRBV6-6 and J is TRBJ1-5; D is unresolved. This CDR3 spans 16 amino acids. Germline CDR1 and CDR2: MNHNY and SVGAGI (reference sequence). Trimming stripped 7 bases from V and 3 bases from J, with 19 bases between. Written as DNA, the CDR3 is TGTGCCAGCACCTTATTAGGCAGTTTTGACAATCAGCCCCAGCATTTT. Protein sequence: CASTLLGSFDNQPQHF.

The CDR3 here is CASSIAGQDPNEQYF. The CDR3 DNA reads as TGTGCCAGTAGTATCGCCGGACAGGATCCCAACGAGCAGTACTTC. The V and J genes are TRBV19 and TRBJ2-7, with TRBD1 matching over 7 bases. CDR1 and CDR2 from the germline V gene are LNHDA and SQIVND (reference sequence). The CDR3 is 15 amino acids. V gave up 3 bases and J gave up 5 bases; unmatched junction bases: 10.

In its sample, this clonotype was seen a few times. This chain uses TRBV7-2 with TRBJ2-7; TRBD1 is a possible D gene (6 bases). CDR3 length equals 12 residues. V was cut by 6 bases and J by 6 bases, with 12 bases left in between. Germline V gives CDR1 SGHTA, CDR2 FQGNSA. The CDR3 DNA reads as TGTGCCAGCAGTAAACAGGGTGGCGAGCAGTACTTC. Encoded protein: CASSKQGGEQYF.

This clonotype was counted between two and nine times. The rearrangement links TRBV7-2 to TRBJ1-2, with D perhaps matching TRBD1 (5 bases). Trimming removed 4 bases at V and 8 bases at J, with 17 bases between. Germline V CDR1 and CDR2: SGHTA, FQGNSA. The CDR3 is made up of 14 amino acids. The DNA for the CDR3 is TGTGCCAGCAGCTCCTACTTACAGGAAAACGGCTACACCTTC. This encodes CASSSYLQENGYTF.

This clonotype was detected a few times. The chain employs TRBV23-1 and TRBJ2-7; no reliable D call. TRBV23-1 is designated an ORF whose function remains uncertain. Deletions cut 1 base from V and 3 bases from J, with 4 bases between. The CDR3 runs to 12 residues. The CDR3 bases are TGCGCCAGCAGTCAATGGGGCTACGAGCAGTACGTC. Its translation: CASSQWGYEQYV.

In this sample, this clonotype turned up a few times. CDR3 nucleotide sequence: TGTGCCAGCAGCTCACACCGGCGACCCAATGAGCAGTTCTTC. This encodes CASSSHRRPNEQFF. This sequence joins TRBV11-2 and TRBJ2-1; D remains ambiguous. Germline V lookup: CDR1 SGHAT, CDR2 FQNNGV. Trimming took 4 bases from V and 6 from J, leaving 13 bases between them. The CDR3 runs 14 residues.

The CDR3 DNA is TGTGCCAGCGTTCTCAACACTGAAGCTTTCTTT. Protein product: CASVLNTEAFF. V and J are TRBV11-2 and TRBJ1-1; D gene unclear. The CDR3 is 11 amino acids. Trimming pared 8 bases from V and 2 bases from J, leaving 6 bases between. Germline values: CDR1 SGHAT, CDR2 FQNNGV.

This clonotype was seen more than once but under ten times. This chain uses TRBV6-1 with TRBJ1-1; the D gene is possibly TRBD1 (6 bases). The CDR3 spans 14 residues. The V end lost 7 bases, the J end lost 6 bases, and 18 bases lay between the germline ends. Germline CDR1 is MNHNS and CDR2 is SASEGT. CDR3 sequence: CASIHDRRGSEAFF. CDR3 bases: TGTGCCAGCATTCATGACAGGAGAGGGTCTGAAGCTTTCTTT.

V usage is TRBV5-8 and J usage is TRBJ2-7; D not certain. This CDR3 is built from 13 residues. Germline values: CDR1 SGHTS, CDR2 YDEGEE. V lost 0 bases and J 2 bases, leaving 6 bases between the germline ends. CDR3 DNA sequence: TGTGCCAGCAGCTTGGATGTGACCTACGAGCAGTACTTC. This sequence encodes CASSLDVTYEQYF. The full variable domain, in which reference TRBV5-8 and TRBJ2-7 provide the parts outside the CDR3, is EAGVTQSPTHLIKTRGQQATLRCSPISGHTSVYWYQQALGLGLQFLLWYDEGEERNRGNFPPRFSGRQFPNYSSELNVNALELEDSALYLCASSLDVTYEQYFGPGTRLTVT.